This T cell receptor beta chain was retrieved from a study of T-cell reconstitution after alpha-beta-depleted transplantation in children. The TCRbeta library was prepared with unique molecular identifiers. One entry per CDR3 protein, called by TCRdb with MiXCR from the PCR reads. The sample includes approximately 640,000 distinct CDR3 sequences, around 17% of them seen just once. There are a few counts of this clonotype. The germline CDR1 and CDR2 sequences are ENHRY and SYGVKD. Trimming cost V 4 bases and J 5 bases, with 14 bases left between them. CDR3 length equals 14 residues. This clonotype was obtained from a human donor who donated a stem cell graft to a child with acute myeloid leukemia. This chain connects TRBV10-3 to TRBJ2-5; perhaps TRBD2 as D (5 bases). The source material was PBMCs from the stem cell graft donor, sampled from the stem cell graft. The CDR3 DNA is TGTGCCATCAGTGTTGATAGCGATGGGGAGACCCAGTACTTC. Protein product: CAISVDSDGETQYF.